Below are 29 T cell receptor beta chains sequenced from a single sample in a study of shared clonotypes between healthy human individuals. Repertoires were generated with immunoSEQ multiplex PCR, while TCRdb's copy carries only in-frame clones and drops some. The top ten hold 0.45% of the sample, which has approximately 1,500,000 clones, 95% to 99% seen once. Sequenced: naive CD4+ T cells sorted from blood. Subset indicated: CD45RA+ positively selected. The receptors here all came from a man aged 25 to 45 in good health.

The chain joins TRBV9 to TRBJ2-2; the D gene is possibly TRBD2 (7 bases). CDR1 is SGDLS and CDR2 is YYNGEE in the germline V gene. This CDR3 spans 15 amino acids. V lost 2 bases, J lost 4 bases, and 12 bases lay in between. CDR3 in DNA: TGTGCCAGCAGCGTCGGGGGGCCGGTCACCGGGGAGCTGTTTTTT. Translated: CASSVGGPVTGELFF.

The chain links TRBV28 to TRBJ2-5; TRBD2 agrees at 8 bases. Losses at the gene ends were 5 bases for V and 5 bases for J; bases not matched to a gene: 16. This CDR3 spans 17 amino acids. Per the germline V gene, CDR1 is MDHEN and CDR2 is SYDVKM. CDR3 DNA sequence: TGTGCCAGCAGTGCCTACCCCTCAGCGGGAGACCGGGAGACCCAGTACTTC. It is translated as CASSAYPSAGDRETQYF.

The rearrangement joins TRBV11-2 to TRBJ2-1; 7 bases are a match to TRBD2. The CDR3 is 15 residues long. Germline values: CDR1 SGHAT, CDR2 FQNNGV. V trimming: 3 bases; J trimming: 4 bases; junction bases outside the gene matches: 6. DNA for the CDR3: TGTGCCAGCAGCTTCGGGGCTAGCGGATACAATGAGCAGTTCTTC. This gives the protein CASSFGASGYNEQFF.

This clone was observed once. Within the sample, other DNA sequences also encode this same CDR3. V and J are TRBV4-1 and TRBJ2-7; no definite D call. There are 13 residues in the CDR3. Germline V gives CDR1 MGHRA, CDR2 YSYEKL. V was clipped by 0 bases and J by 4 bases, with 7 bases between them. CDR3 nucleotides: TGCGCCAGCAGCCAAGATCGGGCTTACGAGCAGTACTTC. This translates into CASSQDRAYEQYF.

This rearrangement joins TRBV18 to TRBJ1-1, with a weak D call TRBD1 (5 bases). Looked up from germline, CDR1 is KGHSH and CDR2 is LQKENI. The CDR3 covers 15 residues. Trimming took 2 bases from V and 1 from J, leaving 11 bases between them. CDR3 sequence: CASSPSGLTNTEAFF. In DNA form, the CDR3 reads TGTGCCAGCTCACCATCAGGGCTGACGAACACTGAAGCTTTCTTT.

In DNA form, the CDR3 reads TGTGCCAGCAGCCGAGGGAGTCACCAAGAAGAGACCCAGTACTTC. Protein: CASSRGSHQEETQYF. The chain carries TRBV7-9 and TRBJ2-5; weak D call: TRBD2 (5 bases). CDR3 length equals 15 residues. V shed 5 bases and J shed 3 bases, with 16 bases lying between them. The germline gives CDR1 SEHNR, CDR2 FQNEAQ (reference sequence).

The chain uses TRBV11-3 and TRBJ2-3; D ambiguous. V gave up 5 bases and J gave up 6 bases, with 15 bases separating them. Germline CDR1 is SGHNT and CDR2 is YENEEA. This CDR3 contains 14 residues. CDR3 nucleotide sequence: TGTGCCAGCAGCCAGGACCCGGCCCGGGATACGCAGTATTTT. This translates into CASSQDPARDTQYF.

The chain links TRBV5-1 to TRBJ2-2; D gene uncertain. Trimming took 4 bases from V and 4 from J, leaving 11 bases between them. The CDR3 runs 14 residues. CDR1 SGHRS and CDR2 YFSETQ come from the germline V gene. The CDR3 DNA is TGCGCCAGCAGCCCGGAGATTGGCACCGGGGAGCTGTTTTTT. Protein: CASSPEIGTGELFF. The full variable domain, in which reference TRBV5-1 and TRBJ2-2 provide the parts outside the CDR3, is KAGVTQTPRYLIKTRGQQVTLSCSPISGHRSVSWYQQTPGQGLQFLFEYFSETQRNKGNFPGRFSGRQFSNSRSEMNVSTLELGDSALYLCASSPEIGTGELFFGEGSRLTVL.

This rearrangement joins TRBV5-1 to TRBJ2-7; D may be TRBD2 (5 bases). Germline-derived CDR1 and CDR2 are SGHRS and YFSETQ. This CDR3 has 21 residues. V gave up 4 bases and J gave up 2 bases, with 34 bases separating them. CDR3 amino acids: CASSDSDFTKLPPTPTYEQYF. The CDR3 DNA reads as TGCGCCAGCAGCGACTCGGACTTCACGAAGCTTCCACCGACCCCCACCTACGAGCAGTACTTC.

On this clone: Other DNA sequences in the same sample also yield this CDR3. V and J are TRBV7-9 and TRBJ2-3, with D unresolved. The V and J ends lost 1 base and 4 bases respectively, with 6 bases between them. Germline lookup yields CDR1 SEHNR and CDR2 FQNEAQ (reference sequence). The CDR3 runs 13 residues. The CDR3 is CASSLVGSDTQYF. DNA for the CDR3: TGTGCCAGCAGCTTAGTCGGCTCAGATACGCAGTATTTT.

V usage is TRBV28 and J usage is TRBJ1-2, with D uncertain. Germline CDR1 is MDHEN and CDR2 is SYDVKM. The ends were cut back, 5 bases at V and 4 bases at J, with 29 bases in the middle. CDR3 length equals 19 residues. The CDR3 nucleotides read TGTGCCAGCAGTCTCATCGAGCGGGTTCTAATGTCTTCATCCTATGGCTACACCTTC. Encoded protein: CASSLIERVLMSSSYGYTF.

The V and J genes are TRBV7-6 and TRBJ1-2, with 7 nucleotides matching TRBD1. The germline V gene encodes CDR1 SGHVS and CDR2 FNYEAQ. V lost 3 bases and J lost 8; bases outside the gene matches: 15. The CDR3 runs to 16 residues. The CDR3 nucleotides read TGTGCCAGCAGCTTGTCGGGAACAGGGGTTGTAGGGGGCTACACCTTC. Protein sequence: CASSLSGTGVVGGYTF.

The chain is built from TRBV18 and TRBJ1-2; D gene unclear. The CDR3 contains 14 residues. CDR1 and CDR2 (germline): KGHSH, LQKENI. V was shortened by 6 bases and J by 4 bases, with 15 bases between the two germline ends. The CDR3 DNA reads TGTGCCAGCTCCCGGGTGGGCGAAGGCTATGGCTACACCTTC. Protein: CASSRVGEGYGYTF.

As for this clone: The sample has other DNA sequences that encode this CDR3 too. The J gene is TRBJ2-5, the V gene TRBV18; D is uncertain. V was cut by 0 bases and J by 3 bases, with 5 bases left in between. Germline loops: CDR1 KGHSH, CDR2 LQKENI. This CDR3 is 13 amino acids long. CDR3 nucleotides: TGTGCCAGCTCACCACCTGGGGAAGAGACCCAGTACTTC. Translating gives CASSPPGEETQYF.

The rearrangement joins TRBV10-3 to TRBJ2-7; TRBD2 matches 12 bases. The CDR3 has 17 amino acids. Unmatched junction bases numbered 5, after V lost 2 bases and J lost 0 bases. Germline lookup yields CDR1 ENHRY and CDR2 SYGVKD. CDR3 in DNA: TGTGCCATCAGTGAGCCCTCGACTAGCGGGAGCTCCTACGAGCAGTACTTC. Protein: CAISEPSTSGSSYEQYF.

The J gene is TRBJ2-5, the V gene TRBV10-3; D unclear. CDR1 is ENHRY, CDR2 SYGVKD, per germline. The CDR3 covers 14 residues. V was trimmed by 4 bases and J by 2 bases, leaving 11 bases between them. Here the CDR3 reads CAISVSRVQETQYF. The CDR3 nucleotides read TGTGCCATCAGTGTTTCTAGGGTACAAGAGACCCAGTACTTC.

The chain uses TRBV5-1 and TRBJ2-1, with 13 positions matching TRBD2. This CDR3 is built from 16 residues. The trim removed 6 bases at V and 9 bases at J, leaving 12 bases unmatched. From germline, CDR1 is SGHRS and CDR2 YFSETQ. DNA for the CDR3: TGCGCCAGCAACGGACTAGCGGGAGCCCAACAGGGTGAGCAGTTCTTC. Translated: CASNGLAGAQQGEQFF.

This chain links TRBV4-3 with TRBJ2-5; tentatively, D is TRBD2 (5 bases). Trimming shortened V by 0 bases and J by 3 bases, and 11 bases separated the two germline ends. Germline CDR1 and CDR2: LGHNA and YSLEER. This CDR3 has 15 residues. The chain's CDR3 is CASSQEAGLEETQYF. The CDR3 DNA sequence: TGCGCCAGCAGCCAAGAAGCAGGACTTGAAGAGACCCAGTACTTC.

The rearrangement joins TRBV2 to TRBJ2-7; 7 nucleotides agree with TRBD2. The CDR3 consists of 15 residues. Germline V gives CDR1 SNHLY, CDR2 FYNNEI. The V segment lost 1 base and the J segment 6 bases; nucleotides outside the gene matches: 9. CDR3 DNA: TGTGCCAGCAGTGAAGGAGGTGGGAGGGCCCCCGAGCAGTACTTC. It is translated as CASSEGGGRAPEQYF.

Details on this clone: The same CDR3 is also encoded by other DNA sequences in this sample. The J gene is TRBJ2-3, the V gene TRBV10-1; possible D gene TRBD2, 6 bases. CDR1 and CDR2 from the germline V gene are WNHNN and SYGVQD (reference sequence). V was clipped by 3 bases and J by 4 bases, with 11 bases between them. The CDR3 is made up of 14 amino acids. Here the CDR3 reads CASSDGSAADTQYF. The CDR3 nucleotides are TGCGCCAGCAGTGACGGGAGTGCCGCAGATACGCAGTATTTT.

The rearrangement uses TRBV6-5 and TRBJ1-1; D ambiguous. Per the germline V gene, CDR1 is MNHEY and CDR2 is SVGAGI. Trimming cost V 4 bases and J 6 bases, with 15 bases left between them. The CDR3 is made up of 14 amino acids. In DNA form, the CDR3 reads TGTGCCAGCAGTTCTTTCCGGATGTTCGCTGAAGCTTTCTTT. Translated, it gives CASSSFRMFAEAFF.

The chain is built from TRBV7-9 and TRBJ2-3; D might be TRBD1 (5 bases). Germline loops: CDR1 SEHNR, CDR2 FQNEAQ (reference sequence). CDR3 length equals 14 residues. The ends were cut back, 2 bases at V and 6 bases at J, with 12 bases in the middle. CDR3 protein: CASSLTGVLDTQYF. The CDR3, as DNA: TGTGCCAGCAGCTTAACAGGCGTGTTGGATACGCAGTATTTT.

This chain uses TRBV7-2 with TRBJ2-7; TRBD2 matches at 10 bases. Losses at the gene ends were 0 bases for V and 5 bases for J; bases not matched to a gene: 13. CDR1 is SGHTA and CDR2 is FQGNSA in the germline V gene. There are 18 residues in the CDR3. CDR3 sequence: CASSLALAVAGGWNEQYF. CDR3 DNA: TGTGCCAGCAGCTTAGCTCTTGCGGTAGCGGGAGGTTGGAACGAGCAGTACTTC.

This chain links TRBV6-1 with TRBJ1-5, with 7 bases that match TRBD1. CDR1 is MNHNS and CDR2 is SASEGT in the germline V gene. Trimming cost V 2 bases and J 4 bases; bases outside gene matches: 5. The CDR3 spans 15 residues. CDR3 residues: CASSERPGQNQPQHF. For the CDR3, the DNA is TGTGCCAGCAGTGAAAGGCCGGGACAGAATCAGCCCCAGCATTTT.

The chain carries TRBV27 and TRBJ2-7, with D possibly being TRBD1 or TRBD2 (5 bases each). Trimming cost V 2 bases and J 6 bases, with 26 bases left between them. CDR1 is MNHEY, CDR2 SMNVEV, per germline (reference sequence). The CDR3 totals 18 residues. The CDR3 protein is CASSLGGLGPLSTAEQYF. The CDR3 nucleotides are TGTGCCAGCAGTTTAGGGGGTTTAGGACCCCTCAGCACCGCCGAGCAGTACTTC.

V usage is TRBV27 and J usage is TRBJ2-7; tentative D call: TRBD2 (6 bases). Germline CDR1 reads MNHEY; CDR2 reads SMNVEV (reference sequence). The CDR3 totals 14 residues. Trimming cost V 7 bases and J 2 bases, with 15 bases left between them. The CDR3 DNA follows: TGTGCCAGCACCCAAACCGGGAGACCCTACGAGCAGTACTTC. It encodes CASTQTGRPYEQYF.

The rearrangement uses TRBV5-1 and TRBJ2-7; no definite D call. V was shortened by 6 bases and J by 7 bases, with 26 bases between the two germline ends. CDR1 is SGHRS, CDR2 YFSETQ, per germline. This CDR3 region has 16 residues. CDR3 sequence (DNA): TGCGCCAGCACCCCCTTGGGCGGCATATCTTCGATAGAGCAGTACTTC. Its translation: CASTPLGGISSIEQYF.

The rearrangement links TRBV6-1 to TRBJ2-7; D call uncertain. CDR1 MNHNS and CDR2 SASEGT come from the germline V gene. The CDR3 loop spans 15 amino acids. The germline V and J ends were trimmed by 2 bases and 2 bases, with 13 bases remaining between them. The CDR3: CASSEHVGHAYEQYF. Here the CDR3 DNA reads TGTGCCAGCAGTGAACACGTCGGGCATGCCTACGAGCAGTACTTC.

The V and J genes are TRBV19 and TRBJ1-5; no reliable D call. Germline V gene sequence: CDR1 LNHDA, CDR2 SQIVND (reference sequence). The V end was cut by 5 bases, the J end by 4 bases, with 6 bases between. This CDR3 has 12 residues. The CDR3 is CASSPNNQPQHF. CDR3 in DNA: TGTGCCAGTAGTCCGAATAATCAGCCCCAGCATTTT.